Shown below are 21 T cell receptor beta chains from a single sample sequenced in a study of tumor-infiltrating lymphocytes in primary liver carcinoma. TCR beta cDNA was prepared out of 500 ng total RNA by means of a constant-region primer. Three nested multiplex PCR rounds of slightly modified ARM-PCR generated TCR beta libraries. Each of the first two PCR rounds ran roughly 9 cycles with TRBV1-TRBV30 forward and C-beta reverse primers. TCRdb itself ran the multiplex PCR reads through MiXCR, one entry per CDR3 protein. The sample yields approximately 54,000 distinct CDR3 sequences, over 70% seen once. The study co-extracted DNA and RNA from around 20-30 mg of unsorted bulk tissue. Source material: liver tumor tissue from sampling region 2. Subset indicated: tumor region T2, inferior pole. The receptor set was obtained from a man aged 35 to 55 with primary liver carcinoma and hepatitis B virus infection.

This clonotype was seen a single time. The rearrangement links TRBV12-3 or TRBV12-4 to TRBJ2-3; a possible D gene is TRBD2 (6 bases). This CDR3 region has 15 residues. V lost 9 bases and J 3 bases, leaving 19 bases between the germline ends. CDR3 bases: TGTGCCAGTTTCTTGAATAGCGGTGGGACAGATACGCAGTATTTT. Translated: CASFLNSGGTDTQYF.

This clonotype is labeled as medium-sized. This chain connects TRBV11-2 to TRBJ2-2, with 9 bases identical to TRBD1. V shed 3 bases, J shed 4 bases, and the junction held 9 bases outside the gene matches. In germline, CDR1 is SGHAT, CDR2 FQNNGV. The CDR3 extends over 17 amino acids. CDR3 protein: CASSFDRDRVGTGELFF. The DNA for the CDR3 is TGTGCCAGCAGCTTTGATCGGGACAGGGTCGGCACCGGGGAGCTGTTTTTT.

To note about this clonotype: A much larger clone sits a single nucleotide away, making a read error possible. The chain has TRBV6-4 and TRBJ2-1; 8 bases map to TRBD1. The CDR3 contains 14 residues. V trimming: 7 bases; J trimming: 6 bases; junction bases outside the gene matches: 8. The germline gives CDR1 MRHNA, CDR2 SNTAGT. DNA for the CDR3: TGTGCCAGCAAACTGGGACAGGACTTCAATGAGCAGTTCTTC. Translating it yields CASKLGQDFNEQFF.

Details on this clonotype: The junction and the germline gene differ at one end; a read error may be behind it. This rearrangement joins TRBV10-2 to TRBJ2-7, with D perhaps matching TRBD2 (5 bases). This CDR3 has 11 residues. Germline V lookup: CDR1 WSHSY, CDR2 SAAADI. CDR3 sequence reads: CASSHSDEQYF. The CDR3 coding sequence is TGCGCCAGCTCCCATAGCGACGAGCAATACTTC.

This clonotype appeared many times. The chain couples TRBV6-6 to TRBJ1-1; D is ambiguous. V was cut by 2 bases and J by 2 bases, with 12 bases left in between. Germline CDR1 MNHNY, CDR2 SVGAGI (reference sequence). CDR3 length equals 15 residues. CDR3 protein: CASSYGSAVNTEAFF. In nucleotides, the CDR3 is TGTGCCAGCAGTTACGGGTCTGCCGTCAACACTGAAGCTTTCTTT.

Details on this clonotype: This could be a read error, since a much larger clone is one nucleotide away. CDR3 nucleotide sequence: TGTGCCAACAGTCCGCAGGGCTGGGAGCAGTACTTC. As protein: CANSPQGWEQYF. The chain recombines TRBV6-1 with TRBJ2-7; D possibly corresponds to TRBD1 (5 bases). The germline V gene encodes CDR1 MNHNS and CDR2 SASEGT. CDR3 size: 12 residues.

This clonotype was detected only a few times. Germline is not matched at one junction end, which may reflect a read error. The V and J genes are TRBV9 and TRBJ2-1; 7 nucleotides match TRBD2. CDR1 and CDR2 from the germline V gene are SGDLS and YYNGEE. CDR3 length equals 16 residues. Here the CDR3 reads CASSVDGGSSYNEQFF. CDR3 coding DNA: TGTGCCAGCAGCGTAGACGGGGGGAGCTCCTACAATGAACAGTTCTTC. Full variable domain (outside the CDR3, taken from reference TRBV9 and TRBJ2-1): DSGVTQTPKHLITATGQRVTLRCSPRSGDLSVYWYQQSLDQGLQFLIQYYNGEERAKGNILERFSAQQFPDLHSELNLSSLELGDSALYFCASSVDGGSSYNEQFFGPGTRLTVL.

This chain uses TRBV20-1 with TRBJ1-5, with D possibly matching TRBD1 (6 bases). The V gene lost 5 bases and the J gene lost 12 bases, with 17 bases spanning the gap. The CDR3 extends over 12 amino acids. Germline CDR1 is DFQATT and CDR2 is SNEGSKA (reference sequence). For the CDR3, the DNA is TGCAGTGCTTCGGACAGTAACAAGATCCAGCATTTT. Translating it yields CSASDSNKIQHF.

This clonotype was counted ten times or more. Here the CDR3 DNA reads TGTGCCAGCAGTTTCCTTATGCTCCCGTGGGGGGCAAACACTGAAGCTTTCTTT. Its protein product is CASSFLMLPWGANTEAFF. V usage is TRBV28 and J usage is TRBJ1-1; tentative D call: TRBD1 (6 bases). Per the germline V gene, CDR1 is MDHEN and CDR2 is SYDVKM. The ends were cut back, 3 bases at V and 2 bases at J, with 22 bases in the middle. The CDR3 has 18 residues.

With respect to this clonotype: At one of its ends the junction is not consistent with the germline gene, which may arise from a read error. V usage is TRBV20-1 and J usage is TRBJ1-4, with TRBD1 identical over 8 bases. CDR1 is DFQATT and CDR2 is SNEGSKA in the germline V gene (reference sequence). This CDR3 spans 13 amino acids. The CDR3, as DNA: TGCAATGCTAGACAGGGGATTGACGAAAAACTGTTTTTT. Amino acids: CNARQGIDEKLFF.

The chain combines TRBV11-2 with TRBJ1-5; unclear D gene. The germline V gene has CDR1 SGHAT and CDR2 FQNNGV. The CDR3 has 14 residues. Trimming pared 3 bases from V and 1 base from J, leaving 7 bases between. The CDR3 DNA is TGTGCCAGCAGCTTGACCGCCAGCAATCAGCCCCAGCATTTT. Translated: CASSLTASNQPQHF.

Comment on this clonotype: Lacking the conserved final phenylalanine or tryptophan, this CDR3 likely reflects a read error. The CDR3 is CVSLPPGVYTGELFL. The CDR3 bases are TGTGTCAGTCTCCCACCGGGAGTGTACACCGGGGAGCTGTTTTTA. This chain uses TRBV11-2 with TRBJ2-2; a possible D gene is TRBD2 (6 bases). CDR1 and CDR2 from the germline V gene are SGHAT and FQNNGV. The CDR3 totals 15 residues.

This clonotype was seen a few times. A much larger clone lies one base from this, so it may be a read error. This chain uses TRBV12-3 or TRBV12-4 with TRBJ2-7; weak D call: TRBD1 (5 bases). The CDR3 spans 14 residues. The CDR3 nucleotides are TGTGCCAGCGGTTTAGGTCAGGGTCCTTACGAGCAGTACTTC. Its translation is CASGLGQGPYEQYF.

V is TRBV6-1 and J is TRBJ2-7, with D hard to call. V lost 5 bases and J lost 0, with 11 bases in between. CDR3 length: 14 amino acids. Germline-derived CDR1 and CDR2 are MNHNS and SASEGT. The CDR3 region has the DNA TGTGCCAGCAGTTTGTTCTATAGCTCCTACGAGCAGTACTTC. It encodes CASSLFYSSYEQYF.

About this clonotype: No conserved phenylalanine or tryptophan ends this CDR3, so it is likely a read error. V is TRBV6-5 and J is TRBJ2-1; TRBD1 might be the D (6 bases). Germline V gives CDR1 MNHEY, CDR2 SVGAGI. CDR3 length equals 17 residues. CDR3 protein: CANSPLTPEQGYNEQFS. The DNA of the CDR3 is TGTGCCAACAGTCCCCTTACCCCAGAACAGGGCTACAATGAGCAGTTCTCC.

Remarks on this clonotype: This could be a read error, since a much larger clone is one nucleotide away. The chain is built from TRBV7-9 and TRBJ1-2; a weak D match, TRBD1 (6 bases). The CDR3 spans 13 residues. Looked up from germline, CDR1 is SEHNR and CDR2 is FQNEAQ (reference sequence). CDR3 nucleotide sequence: TGTACCAGCAGTCGCCAGGACAGAAATGGCTACACCTTC. Residues: CTSSRQDRNGYTF.

Comments on this clonotype: Mismatch with germline at one junction end may stem from a read error. V gene TRBV7-8 combines with J gene TRBJ2-2, with no clear D. The CDR3 is made up of 14 amino acids. Looked up from germline, CDR1 is SGHVS and CDR2 is FQNEAQ. In DNA, the CDR3 is TGTGCCAGCAGCTGGTCCGGCCAAACCGGAGAGCTGTTTTTT. Protein: CASSWSGQTGELFF. The full variable domain, in which reference TRBV7-8 and TRBJ2-2 provide the parts outside the CDR3, is GAGVSQSPRYKVAKRGQDVALRCDPISGHVSLFWYQQALGQGPEFLTYFQNEAQLDKSGLPSDRFFAERPEGSVSTLKIQRTQQEDSAVYLCASSWSGQTGELFFGEGSRLTVL.

The chain has TRBV20-1 and TRBJ1-6; TRBD1 is a possible D gene (5 bases). The CDR3 has 14 amino acids. V lost 6 bases, J lost 11 bases, and 20 bases lay in between. Germline CDR1 reads DFQATT; CDR2 reads SNEGSKA (reference sequence). CDR3 bases: TGCAGTGCCGTGTCAGGGAGCTGGTTTGCACCCCTCCACTTT. This codes for CSAVSGSWFAPLHF.

The chain employs TRBV7-3 and TRBJ2-7, with 9 bases identical to TRBD2. Per germline, CDR1 SGHTA and CDR2 FQGTGA. The CDR3 has 14 amino acids. V shed 5 bases and J 2 bases; nucleotides not matched to a gene: 4. The CDR3 coding sequence is TGTGCCAGCAGCCTCAGACTAGCGGCCTACGAGCAGTACTTC. Its protein product is CASSLRLAAYEQYF.

The CDR3 DNA reads TGTGCCAGCAGCCCAGGCCGGGGATTCGATGGCTACACCTTC. This gives the protein CASSPGRGFDGYTF. The gene calls are TRBV7-6 and TRBJ1-2; D remains unclear. Per germline, CDR1 SGHVS and CDR2 FNYEAQ. CDR3 length: 14 residues. Trimming pared 5 bases from V and 6 bases from J, leaving 16 bases between.

Notes on this clonotype: At one boundary the junction diverges from the germline segment, which might be a read error. The V and J genes are TRBV6-5 and TRBJ2-2; D not certain. The CDR3 is 14 amino acids. Germline V CDR1 and CDR2: MNHEY, SVGAGI. CDR3 in DNA: TGTGCCAGCAGTCCTATGGGGAACACCCGCGAGCTGCTTTTT. Residues: CASSPMGNTRELLF.